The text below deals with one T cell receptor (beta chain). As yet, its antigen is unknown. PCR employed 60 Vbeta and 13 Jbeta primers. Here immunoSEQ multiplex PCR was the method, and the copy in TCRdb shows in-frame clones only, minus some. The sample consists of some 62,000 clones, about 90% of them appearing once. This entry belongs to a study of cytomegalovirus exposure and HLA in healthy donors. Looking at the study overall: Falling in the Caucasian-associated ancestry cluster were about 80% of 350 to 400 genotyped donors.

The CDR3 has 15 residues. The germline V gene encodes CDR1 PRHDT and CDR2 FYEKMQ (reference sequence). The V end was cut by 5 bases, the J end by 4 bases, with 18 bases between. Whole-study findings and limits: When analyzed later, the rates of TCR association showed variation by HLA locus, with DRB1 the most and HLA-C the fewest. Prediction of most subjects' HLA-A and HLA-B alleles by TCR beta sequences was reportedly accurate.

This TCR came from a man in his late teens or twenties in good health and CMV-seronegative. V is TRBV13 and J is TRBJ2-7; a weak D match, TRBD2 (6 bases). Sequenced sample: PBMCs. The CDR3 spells CASSAGHGGGYEQYF. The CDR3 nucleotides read TGTGCCAGCAGCGCAGGGCACGGGGGTGGGTACGAGCAGTACTTC. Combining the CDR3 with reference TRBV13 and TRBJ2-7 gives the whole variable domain AAGVIQSPRHLIKEKRETATLKCYPIPRHDTVYWYQQGPGQDPQFLISFYEKMQSDKGSIPDRFSAQQFSDYHSELNMSSLELGDSALYFCASSAGHGGGYEQYFGPGTRLTVT.